The sequence of this TCR beta chain was determined in a study of cytomegalovirus exposure and HLA in healthy donors. Germline lookup yields CDR1 LNHDA and CDR2 SQIVND (reference sequence). With V trimmed by 6 bases and J by 2 bases, 7 bases remained unmatched. The CDR3 is 16 residues long. A multiplex PCR was run with 60 Vbeta primers and 13 Jbeta primers. The table came from immunoSEQ multiplex PCR; TCRdb's copy has only in-frame clones and leaves some out. The sample is made up of under 200,000 clones, and the top ten hold 2% to 2.5% of it. About this clone itself: Its antigen remains unidentified.

Notes on the study in general: A few chains linked to CMV were shown in vitro to be specific for CMV antigens.

This TCR was sampled from a man under 40 in good health and CMV-seronegative. Sequencing was performed on PBMCs. The chain combines TRBV19 with TRBJ2-6, with TRBD1 matching over 7 bases. The CDR3 DNA reads TGTGCCAGTAGCCGGACAGGCTTAACTGGGGCCAACGTCCTGACTTTC. Translated, it gives CASSRTGLTGANVLTF. Complete variable domain (other parts from reference TRBV19 and TRBJ2-6): DGGITQSPKYLFRKEGQNVTLSCEQNLNHDAMYWYRQDPGQGLRLIYYSQIVNDFQKGDIAEGYSVSREKKESFPLTVTSAQKNPTAFYLCASSRTGLTGANVLTFGAGSRLTVL.